This T cell receptor beta chain was captured by sequencing in a study of T cells in Graves' hyperthyroidism and ophthalmopathy. V was clipped by 6 bases and J by 1 base, with 7 bases between them. This CDR3 is built from 14 residues. CDR1 SEHNR and CDR2 FQNEAQ come from the germline V gene (reference sequence). Not enrolled were patients with uncontrolled infection, other autoimmune disease, pregnancy or lactation. RNA transcripts were the template for amplifying TCR beta CDR3 regions. Initially, a first-round RT-PCR of the TCR CDR3 employed the HTBI primer set. TCRdb re-called the multiplex PCR reads with MiXCR, one entry per CDR3 protein. Here the sample spans a few hundred thousand distinct CDR3 sequences, just over 45% being singletons. This clonotype was picked up a small number of times.

Sequenced sample: peripheral blood or thyroid tissue (not recorded which). The TCR sequence derives from a woman between 18 and 29 years old with Graves' hyperthyroidism. The chain is built from TRBV7-9 and TRBJ1-6; a weak D match, TRBD1 (5 bases). The CDR3 loop reads CASSRGSYNSPLHF. The CDR3 DNA is TGTGCCAGCAGTAGGGGATCCTATAATTCACCCCTCCACTTT.